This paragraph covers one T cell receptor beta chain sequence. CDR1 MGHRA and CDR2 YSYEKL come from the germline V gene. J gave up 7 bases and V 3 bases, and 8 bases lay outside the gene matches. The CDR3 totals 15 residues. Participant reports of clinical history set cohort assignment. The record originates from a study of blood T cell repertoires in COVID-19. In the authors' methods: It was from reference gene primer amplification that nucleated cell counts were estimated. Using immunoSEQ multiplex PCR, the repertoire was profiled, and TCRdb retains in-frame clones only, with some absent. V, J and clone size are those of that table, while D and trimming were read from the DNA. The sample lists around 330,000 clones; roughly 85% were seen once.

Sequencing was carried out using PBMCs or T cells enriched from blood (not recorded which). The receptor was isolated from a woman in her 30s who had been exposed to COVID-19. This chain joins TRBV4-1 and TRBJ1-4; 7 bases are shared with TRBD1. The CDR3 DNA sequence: TGCGCCAGCAGCCAGTCAGGGGGTAACATTGAAAAACTGTTTTTT. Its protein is CASSQSGGNIEKLFF.